This T cell receptor (beta chain) was captured in a study of blood T cell repertoires in COVID-19. Overall study: Both acute and convalescent COVID-19 samples were obtained from the United States, Italy and Spain. PBMCs, B-cell-depleted T cells, or T cells provided the cDNA or gDNA that made up the material.

In the authors' workflow: Amplification of reference gene primers was used by the study to estimate nucleated cell counts. Only in-frame clones appear in the TCRdb table, and some are missing; sequencing was by immunoSEQ multiplex PCR. D and trimming come from the DNA, and the V and J calls and clone size come from that table. Among approximately 29,000 clones, 85% to 90% were seen once, and the ten largest hold approximately 15%. This CDR3 has 16 residues. The V end was cut by 5 bases, the J end by 5 bases, with 22 bases between. Germline CDR1 and CDR2: SGHVS and FNYEAQ. The receptor was derived from a woman aged 55-69 years with active COVID-19. V and J are TRBV7-6 and TRBJ2-7, with a weak D call TRBD1 (7 bases). Input material: peripheral blood. CDR3 nucleotide sequence: TGTGCCAGCAGCCGGACTACGGGACAGCCGAACGACGAGCAGTACTTC. It is translated as CASSRTTGQPNDEQYF.